These T cell receptor beta chains were read from a single sample in a study of T cell clones after liver transplantation. Assay used: immunoSEQ multiplex PCR; TCRdb lists only in-frame clones, some missing. Among about 120,000 clones listed, approximately 90% were seen once. Sequences were derived from CD4+ T cells from blood, sampled 12 months after liver transplant. The receptor source for this set is a human patient who received a liver transplant. Some T cells may be graft donor cells. CDR3s include the opening cysteine and the closing phenylalanine or tryptophan. Each record gives: V gene, J gene, CDR3 protein.

TRBV7-9,TRBJ1-2,CASSKQGTYGYTF
TRBV27,TRBJ2-7,CASTTARGFGEQYF
TRBV15,TRBJ2-1,CATSREGRGPNEQFF
TRBV6-5,TRBJ2-1,CASSYSSQRGYNEQFF
TRBV11-2,TRBJ2-5,CASSRGLVRGPGETQYF
TRBV11-2,TRBJ2-1,CASSSPYNEQFF
TRBV7-6,TRBJ2-2,CASSLTWPGELFF
TRBV6-1,TRBJ1-5,CASRGQGGNQPQHF
TRBV30,TRBJ1-2,CAWSLQVDYGYTF
TRBV7-2,TRBJ2-3,CASSLVWSDTQYF
TRBV7-9,TRBJ1-2,CASSLVQGAAYGYTF
TRBV5-1,TRBJ2-1,CASSLEGLLYNEQFF
TRBV19,TRBJ1-5,CASSIASGGGPSNQPQHF
TRBV11-3,TRBJ2-5,CASSPRTGQETQYF
TRBV30,TRBJ1-6,CAWSERQGAKSPLHF
TRBV5-1,TRBJ1-1,CASSLQGLGATEAFF
TRBV6-5,TRBJ1-2,CASTRRGRAVYGYTF
TRBV9,TRBJ1-1,CASSPRNRQGPNTEAFF
TRBV27,TRBJ2-5,CASSSGTYQETQYF
TRBV18,TRBJ1-5,CASSGQGVNNQPQHF
TRBV2,TRBJ2-1,CASSRGQGADNEQFF
TRBV5-4,TRBJ2-5,CASSLGGSQETQYF
TRBV27,TRBJ2-7,CASSLSDSGSPPYEQYF
TRBV11-3,TRBJ2-1,CASSETGTGLNEQFF
TRBV6-1,TRBJ2-7,CASSSGTGSSYEQYF
TRBV5-4,TRBJ2-4,CASSPGRDRVKNIQYF
TRBV15,TRBJ1-1,CATSREGADTEAFF
TRBV5-6,TRBJ2-3,CASSPTQDTQYF
TRBV7-7,TRBJ1-5,CASSLDSNQPQHF
TRBV4-2,TRBJ2-3,CASGRGLTDTQYF
TRBV5-1,TRBJ2-7,CASSFTLGQGALYEQYF
TRBV5-6,TRBJ2-1,CASSPGLDGDEQFF
TRBV14,TRBJ2-7,CASSQVQFEQYF
TRBV9,TRBJ2-2,CASSVALAGAGELFF
TRBV5-1,TRBJ1-5,CASSPRTGTGQPQHF
TRBV19,TRBJ1-4,CATSPGRGEKLFF
TRBV6-6,TRBJ1-1,CASSYGGSTEAFF
TRBV10-2,TRBJ1-2,CASSPHVRANGYTF
TRBV15,TRBJ2-5,CATSRPPGQFETQYF
TRBV7-2,TRBJ2-1,CASSLDPGGPNEQFF
TRBV5-6,TRBJ2-7,CASSSYNYYEQYF
TRBV7-9,TRBJ2-1,CASSLGTGSADGYNEQFF
TRBV19,TRBJ1-5,CASSMRGEDQPQHF
TRBV10-2,TRBJ2-2,CASMGGLLTGELFF
TRBV9,TRBJ2-6,CASSETTKTGGAGANVLTF
TRBV18,TRBJ2-5,CASSRSTSRETQYF
TRBV5-5,TRBJ2-7,CASSLSPPGSLQNEQYF
TRBV7-9,TRBJ2-7,CASSLKSYEQYF
TRBV12-5,TRBJ2-3,CASGLGVGQGTDTQYF
TRBV7-3,TRBJ2-3,CASSLGLKGADTQYF
TRBV10-3,TRBJ2-1,CAISESWNEQFF
TRBV5-4,TRBJ2-1,CASSLEDRGFDEQFF
TRBV30,TRBJ2-1,CAWGRVVDEQFF
TRBV11-3,TRBJ2-7,CASSLGLAGPGAYEQYF
TRBV19,TRBJ2-3,CASGTDTQYF
TRBV5-1,TRBJ2-2,CASSKIQGGAGELFF
TRBV10-2,TRBJ1-2,CASNRTGIGDGYTF